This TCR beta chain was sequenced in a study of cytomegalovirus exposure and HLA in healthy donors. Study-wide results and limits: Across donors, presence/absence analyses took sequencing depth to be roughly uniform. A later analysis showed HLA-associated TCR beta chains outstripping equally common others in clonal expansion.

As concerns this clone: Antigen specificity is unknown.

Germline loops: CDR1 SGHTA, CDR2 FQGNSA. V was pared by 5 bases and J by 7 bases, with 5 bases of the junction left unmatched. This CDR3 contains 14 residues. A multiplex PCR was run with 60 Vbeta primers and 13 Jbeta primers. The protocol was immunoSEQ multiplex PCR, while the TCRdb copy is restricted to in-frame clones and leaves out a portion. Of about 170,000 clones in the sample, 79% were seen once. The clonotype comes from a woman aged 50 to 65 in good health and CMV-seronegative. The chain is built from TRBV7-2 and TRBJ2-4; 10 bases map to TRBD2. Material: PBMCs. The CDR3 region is CASSRGLAENIQYF. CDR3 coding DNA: TGTGCCAGCAGCCGCGGACTAGCGGAGAACATTCAGTACTTC.